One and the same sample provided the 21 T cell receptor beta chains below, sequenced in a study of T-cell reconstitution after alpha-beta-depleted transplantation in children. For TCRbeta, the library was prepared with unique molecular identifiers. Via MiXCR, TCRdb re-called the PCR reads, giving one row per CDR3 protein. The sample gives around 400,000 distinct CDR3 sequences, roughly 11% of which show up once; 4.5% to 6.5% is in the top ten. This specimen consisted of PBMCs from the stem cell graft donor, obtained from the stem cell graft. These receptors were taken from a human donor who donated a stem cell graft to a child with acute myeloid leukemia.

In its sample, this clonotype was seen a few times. DNA of the CDR3: TGTGCCAGCAGCTTAGCTATAGCGGGGGGGCTCGGGGAGCTGTTTTTT. It codes for CASSLAIAGGLGELFF. The chain recombines TRBV7-2 with TRBJ2-2; 11 bases match TRBD2. This CDR3 is built from 16 residues. J was trimmed by 7 bases and V by 0 bases; bases with no gene match: 4. Germline CDR1 is SGHTA and CDR2 is FQGNSA.

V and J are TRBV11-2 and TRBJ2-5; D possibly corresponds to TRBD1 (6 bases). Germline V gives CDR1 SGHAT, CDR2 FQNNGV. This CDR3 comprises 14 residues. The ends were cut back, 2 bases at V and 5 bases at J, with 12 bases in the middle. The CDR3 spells CASSLQGLGETQYF. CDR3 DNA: TGTGCCAGCAGCTTACAGGGGCTGGGGGAGACCCAGTACTTC.

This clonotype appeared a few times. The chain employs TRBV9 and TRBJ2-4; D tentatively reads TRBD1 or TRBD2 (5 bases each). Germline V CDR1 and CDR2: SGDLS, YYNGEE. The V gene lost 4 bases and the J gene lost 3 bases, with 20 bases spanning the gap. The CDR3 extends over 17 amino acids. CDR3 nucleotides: TGTGCCAGCAGCTTCCGGGACGCAGGAGAAGGCAAAAACATTCAGTACTTC. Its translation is CASSFRDAGEGKNIQYF.

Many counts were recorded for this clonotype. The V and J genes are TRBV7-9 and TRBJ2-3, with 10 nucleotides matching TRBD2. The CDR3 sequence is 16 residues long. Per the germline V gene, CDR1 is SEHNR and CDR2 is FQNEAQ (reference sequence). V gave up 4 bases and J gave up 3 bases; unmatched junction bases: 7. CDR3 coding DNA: TGTGCCAGCAGCTACAGCGCTAGCGGGAGAACAGATACGCAGTATTTT. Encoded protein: CASSYSASGRTDTQYF.

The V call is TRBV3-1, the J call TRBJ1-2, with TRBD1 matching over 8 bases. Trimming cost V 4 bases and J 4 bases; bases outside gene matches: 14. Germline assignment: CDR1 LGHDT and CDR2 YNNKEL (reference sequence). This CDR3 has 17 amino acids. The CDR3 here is CASSPSPRQGRVYGYTF. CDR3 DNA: TGTGCCAGCAGCCCCTCCCCGCGACAGGGGAGGGTCTATGGCTACACCTTC.

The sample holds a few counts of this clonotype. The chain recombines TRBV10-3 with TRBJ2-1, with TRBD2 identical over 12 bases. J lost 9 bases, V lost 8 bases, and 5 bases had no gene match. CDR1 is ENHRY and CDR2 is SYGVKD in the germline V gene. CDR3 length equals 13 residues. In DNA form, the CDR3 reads TGTGCCATCGAGAGACTAGCGGGAGCTGAGCAGTTCTTC. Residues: CAIERLAGAEQFF.

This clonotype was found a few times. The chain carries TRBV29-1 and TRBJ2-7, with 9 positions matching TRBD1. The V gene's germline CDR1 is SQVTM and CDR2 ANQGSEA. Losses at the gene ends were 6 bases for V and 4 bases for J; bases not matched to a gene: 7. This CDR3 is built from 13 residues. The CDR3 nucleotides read TGCAGCGTCGGGGGACAGGGTTTTTACGAGCAGTACTTC. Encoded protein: CSVGGQGFYEQYF.

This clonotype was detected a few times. DNA of the CDR3: TGCGCCAGCAGACTGGACAGGGGAGTTGGCTACACCTTC. Translation gives CASRLDRGVGYTF. The chain has TRBV5-1 and TRBJ1-2; 9 bases agree with TRBD1. From germline, CDR1 is SGHRS and CDR2 YFSETQ. Trimming at V came to 5 bases and at J to 7 bases, leaving 6 bases not matched to a gene. The CDR3 extends over 13 amino acids.

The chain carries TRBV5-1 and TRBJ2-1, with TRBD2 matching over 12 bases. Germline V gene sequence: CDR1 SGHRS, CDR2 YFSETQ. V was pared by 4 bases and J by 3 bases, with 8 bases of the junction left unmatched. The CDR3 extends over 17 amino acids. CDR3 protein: CASSPNLAGGLYNEQFF. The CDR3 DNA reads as TGCGCCAGCAGCCCGAACCTAGCGGGGGGGCTCTACAATGAGCAGTTCTTC.

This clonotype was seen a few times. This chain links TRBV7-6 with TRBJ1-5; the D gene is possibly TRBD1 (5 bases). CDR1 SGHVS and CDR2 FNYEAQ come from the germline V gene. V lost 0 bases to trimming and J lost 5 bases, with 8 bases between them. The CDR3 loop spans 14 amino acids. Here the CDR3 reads CASSLAGTHQPQHF. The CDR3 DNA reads TGTGCCAGCAGCTTAGCGGGGACCCATCAGCCCCAGCATTTT.

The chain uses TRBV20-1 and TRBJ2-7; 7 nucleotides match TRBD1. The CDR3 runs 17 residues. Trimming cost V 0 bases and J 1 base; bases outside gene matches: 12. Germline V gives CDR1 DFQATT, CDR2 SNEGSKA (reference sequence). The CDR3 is CSARDHRRQGVSYEQYF. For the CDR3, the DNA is TGCAGTGCTAGAGACCACCGCCGACAGGGAGTATCCTACGAGCAGTACTTC.

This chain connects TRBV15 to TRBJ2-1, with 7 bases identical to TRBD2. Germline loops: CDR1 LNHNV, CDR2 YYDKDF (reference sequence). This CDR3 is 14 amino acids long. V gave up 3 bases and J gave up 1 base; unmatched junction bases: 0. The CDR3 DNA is TGTGCCACCAGCAGGGGGGGGTCCTACAATGAGCAGTTCTTC. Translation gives CATSRGGSYNEQFF.

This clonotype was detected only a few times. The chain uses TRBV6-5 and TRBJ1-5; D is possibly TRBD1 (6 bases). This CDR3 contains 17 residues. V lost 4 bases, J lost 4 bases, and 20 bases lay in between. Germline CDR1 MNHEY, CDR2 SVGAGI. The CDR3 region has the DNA TGTGCCAGCAGTTTTATGGCCCCAGGGACAAGTAATCAGCCCCAGCATTTT. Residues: CASSFMAPGTSNQPQHF.

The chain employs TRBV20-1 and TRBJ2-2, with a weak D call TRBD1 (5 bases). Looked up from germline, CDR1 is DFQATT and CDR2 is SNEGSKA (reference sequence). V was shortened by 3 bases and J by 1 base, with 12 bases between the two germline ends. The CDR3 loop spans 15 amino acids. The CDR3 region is CSARGPGQNTGELFF. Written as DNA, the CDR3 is TGCAGTGCTAGGGGCCCCGGACAGAACACCGGGGAGCTGTTTTTT.

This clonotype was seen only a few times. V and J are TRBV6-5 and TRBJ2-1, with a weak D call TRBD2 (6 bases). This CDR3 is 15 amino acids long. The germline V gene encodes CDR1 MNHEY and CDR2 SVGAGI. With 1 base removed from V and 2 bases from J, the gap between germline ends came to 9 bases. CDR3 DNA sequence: TGTGCCAGCAGTTACTGGGGGGACGCCTACAATGAGCAGTTCTTC. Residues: CASSYWGDAYNEQFF.

CDR3 sequence reads: CASSLARSTDTQYF. The CDR3 DNA is TGTGCCAGCAGCTTAGCCCGTAGCACAGATACGCAGTATTTT. J is TRBJ2-3 and V is TRBV7-6; unclear D gene. The CDR3 is 14 residues long. V gave up 0 bases and J gave up 0 bases, with 4 bases separating them. Looked up from germline, CDR1 is SGHVS and CDR2 is FNYEAQ. Full variable domain (rest looked up from reference TRBV7-6 and TRBJ2-3): GAGVSQSPRYKVTKRGQDVALRCDPISGHVSLYWYRQALGQGPEFLTYFNYEAQQDKSGLPNDRFSAERPEGSISTLTIQRTEQRDSAMYRCASSLARSTDTQYFGPGTRLTVL.

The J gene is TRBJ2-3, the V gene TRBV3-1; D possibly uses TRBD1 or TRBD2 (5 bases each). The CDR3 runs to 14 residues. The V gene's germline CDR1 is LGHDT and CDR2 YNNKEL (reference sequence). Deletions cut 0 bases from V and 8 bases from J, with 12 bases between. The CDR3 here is CASSQDGTLGTQYF. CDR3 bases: TGTGCCAGCAGCCAAGATGGGACCCTTGGTACGCAGTATTTT.

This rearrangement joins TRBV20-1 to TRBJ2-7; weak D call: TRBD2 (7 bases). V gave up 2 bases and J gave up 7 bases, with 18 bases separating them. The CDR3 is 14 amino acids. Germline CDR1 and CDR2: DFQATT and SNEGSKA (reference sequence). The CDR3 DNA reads TGCAGTGCTAGAACTAGGGGGAGGGCCGGGGAGCAGTACTTC. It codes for CSARTRGRAGEQYF.

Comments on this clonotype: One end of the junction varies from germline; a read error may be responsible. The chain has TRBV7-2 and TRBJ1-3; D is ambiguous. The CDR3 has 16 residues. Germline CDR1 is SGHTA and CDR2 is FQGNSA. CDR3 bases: TGTGCCAGCAGCTTAGTCGGACTTGCCTCTGGAAACACCCTATATTTT. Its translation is CASSLVGLASGNTLYF.

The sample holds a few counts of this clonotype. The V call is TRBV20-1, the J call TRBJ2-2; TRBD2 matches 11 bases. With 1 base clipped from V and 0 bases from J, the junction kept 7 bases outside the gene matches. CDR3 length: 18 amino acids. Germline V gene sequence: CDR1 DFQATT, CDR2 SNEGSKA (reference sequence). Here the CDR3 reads CSARGGTSGITNTGELFF. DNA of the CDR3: TGCAGTGCTAGAGGGGGGACTAGCGGAATTACGAACACCGGGGAGCTGTTTTTT.

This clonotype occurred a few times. The DNA for the CDR3 is TGTGCCAGTAAACCGGGACTAGCAACAGATACGCAGTATTTT. The encoded protein is CASKPGLATDTQYF. V is TRBV6-2 or TRBV6-3 and J is TRBJ2-3, with 9 bases aligning to TRBD2. Trimming at V came to 9 bases and at J to 3 bases, leaving 7 bases not matched to a gene. CDR1 MNHEY and CDR2 SVGEGT come from the germline V gene. CDR3 length: 14 amino acids.